These 24 T cell receptor beta chains came from one sample sequenced in a study of blood T cell repertoires in COVID-19. This table comes from immunoSEQ multiplex PCR, and its TCRdb copy is limited to in-frame clones, with some not included. The sample records about 290,000 clones, roughly 89% being singletons. The sequenced sample consisted of peripheral blood. Receptors were obtained from a woman aged 25 to 39 with COVID-19, enrolled during active disease.

This chain links TRBV19 with TRBJ2-7; 7 bases fit TRBD1. The CDR3 is made up of 15 amino acids. V shed 5 bases, J shed 3 bases, and the junction held 10 bases outside the gene matches. The V gene's germline CDR1 is LNHDA and CDR2 SQIVND (reference sequence). The CDR3 loop is CASSLNTGTDYEQYF. Here the CDR3 DNA reads TGTGCCAGTAGTTTGAATACCGGGACAGACTACGAGCAGTACTTC.

CDR3 region: CAPGRGAGGNTIYF. The CDR3 DNA follows: TGCGCCCCCGGTCGGGGGGCGGGAGGAAACACCATATATTTT. This sequence joins TRBV5-1 and TRBJ1-3, with TRBD1 as a possible D gene (6 bases). CDR3 length equals 14 residues. Trimming took off 10 bases at V and 4 bases at J, with 18 bases between the two ends. The V gene's germline CDR1 is SGHRS and CDR2 YFSETQ.

The chain links TRBV19 to TRBJ2-1, with D perhaps matching TRBD1 (6 bases). V was shortened by 6 bases and J by 1 base, with 10 bases between the two germline ends. Germline V gene lookup returns CDR1 LNHDA and CDR2 SQIVND (reference sequence). CDR3 size: 14 residues. The chain's CDR3 is CASRQGWSYNEQFF. Written as DNA, the CDR3 is TGTGCCAGTAGACAGGGTTGGTCCTACAATGAGCAGTTCTTC.

In this sample, this clone turned up once. This chain joins TRBV7-9 and TRBJ1-1, with TRBD1 matching 7 bases. The CDR3 has 16 amino acids. V shed 1 base and J 7 bases; nucleotides not matched to a gene: 12. CDR1 is SEHNR, CDR2 FQNEAQ, per germline (reference sequence). CDR3 loop: CASSLEAGGYVSEAFF. The CDR3 DNA reads as TGTGCCAGCAGCTTAGAGGCAGGGGGGTATGTCAGTGAAGCTTTCTTT.

This clone showed up just once. The rearrangement links TRBV27 to TRBJ2-1; 13 bases agree with TRBD2. V dropped 7 bases and J dropped 6; count of bases not matched to a gene: 6. This CDR3 has 15 residues. Germline assignment: CDR1 MNHEY and CDR2 SMNVEV (reference sequence). CDR3 sequence: CASTLLAGGGNEQFF. The CDR3 nucleotides are TGTGCCAGCACCCTACTAGCGGGGGGGGGCAATGAGCAGTTCTTC.

V usage is TRBV19 and J usage is TRBJ2-5, with TRBD1 matching 7 bases. Germline V CDR1 and CDR2: LNHDA, SQIVND (reference sequence). This CDR3 has 16 amino acids. Trimming took 5 bases from V and 4 from J; bases not matched to a gene: 13. CDR3 loop: CASSPSLGGGGETQYF. CDR3 sequence (DNA): TGTGCCAGTAGTCCTTCGTTAGGGGGCGGAGGAGAGACCCAGTACTTC.

The chain couples TRBV10-3 to TRBJ2-3; TRBD1 matches at 7 bases. The CDR3 spans 16 residues. Trimming at V came to 6 bases and at J to 4 bases, leaving 13 bases not matched to a gene. CDR1 is ENHRY and CDR2 is SYGVKD in the germline V gene. CDR3 region: CAIRALGGREADTQYF. The CDR3 nucleotides are TGTGCCATCAGGGCGCTAGGGGGCAGGGAAGCAGATACGCAGTATTTT.

This chain joins TRBV2 and TRBJ2-5, with D maybe TRBD1 (7 bases). V gave up 7 bases and J gave up 5 bases, with 20 bases separating them. The CDR3 loop spans 15 amino acids. CDR1 and CDR2 (germline): SNHLY, FYNNEI. This CDR3 is CASIRGGGGVETQYF. The CDR3, as DNA: TGTGCCAGCATTAGAGGGGGCGGAGGGGTGGAGACCCAGTACTTC.

The V call is TRBV10-1, the J call TRBJ2-1; 7 nucleotides agree with TRBD1. Germline V gene lookup returns CDR1 WNHNN and CDR2 SYGVQD (reference sequence). The trim removed 6 bases at V and 12 bases at J, leaving 11 bases unmatched. This CDR3 contains 13 residues. Here the CDR3 DNA reads TGCGCCAGCAGCCCCACAGGGGCCAGAGGGCAGTTCTTC. Residues: CASSPTGARGQFF.

The chain has TRBV6-5 and TRBJ1-5, with 9 bases matching TRBD1. CDR1 is MNHEY, CDR2 SVGAGI, per germline. Germline trimming cut 5 bases from V and 2 bases from J; bases unmatched to any gene: 4. This CDR3 has 15 residues. CDR3 loop: CASSQDRGGNQPQHF. Here the CDR3 DNA reads TGTGCCAGCAGTCAGGACAGGGGCGGCAATCAGCCCCAGCATTTT.

The chain is built from TRBV10-1 and TRBJ1-1; D ambiguous. CDR1 and CDR2 (germline): WNHNN, SYGVQD (reference sequence). CDR3 length: 15 residues. V was clipped by 8 bases and J by 1 base, with 17 bases between them. CDR3 sequence (DNA): TGCGCCAGCCGTTCCGAGGGATCCTCGAACACTGAAGCTTTCTTT. This translates into CASRSEGSSNTEAFF.

The chain employs TRBV19 and TRBJ1-1, with TRBD1 as a possible D gene (5 bases). Germline V gene data show CDR1 as LNHDA and CDR2 as SQIVND (reference sequence). The CDR3 is 13 residues long. V lost 5 bases, J lost 6 bases, and 13 bases lay in between. The chain's CDR3 is CASSPGGVAEAFF. CDR3 in DNA: TGTGCCAGTAGTCCAGGAGGGGTCGCTGAAGCTTTCTTT.

V and J are TRBV10-3 and TRBJ1-4; tentative D call: TRBD1 (5 bases). The V gene's germline CDR1 is ENHRY and CDR2 SYGVKD. This CDR3 is 13 amino acids long. The V end was cut by 5 bases, the J end by 7 bases, with 11 bases between. For the CDR3, the DNA is TGTGCCATCAGTCGACAGATGAGTGAAAAACTGTTTTTT. Translated: CAISRQMSEKLFF.

The chain joins TRBV5-5 to TRBJ1-1; D is perhaps TRBD1 (6 bases). Per the germline V gene, CDR1 is SGHKS and CDR2 is YYEKEE (reference sequence). V dropped 0 bases and J dropped 3 bases, with 12 bases sitting between them. This CDR3 spans 15 amino acids. CDR3 loop: CASSLGDTAYTEAFF. The DNA of the CDR3 is TGTGCCAGCAGCTTGGGGGACACGGCGTACACTGAAGCTTTCTTT.

This chain uses TRBV24-1 with TRBJ2-7, with D tentatively TRBD1 (6 bases). This CDR3 spans 15 amino acids. From germline, CDR1 is KGHDR and CDR2 SFDVKD. Deletions cut 4 bases from V and 2 bases from J, with 14 bases between. CDR3 sequence reads: CATSEARGLTYEQYF. The DNA of the CDR3 is TGTGCCACCAGTGAGGCCAGGGGCCTTACCTACGAGCAGTACTTC.

The J gene is TRBJ2-5, the V gene TRBV3-1 (or the pseudogene TRBV3-2); 7 bases are a match to TRBD2. Per the germline V gene, CDR1 is LGHDT and CDR2 is YNNKEL (reference sequence). The CDR3 contains 15 residues. V was clipped by 4 bases and J by 5 bases; unmatched bases: 10. The CDR3 coding sequence is TGTGCCAGCAGCCTCATTAGCGGGTCATTCGAGACCCAGTACTTC. This codes for CASSLISGSFETQYF.

V and J are TRBV28 and TRBJ1-1; 8 nucleotides align to TRBD1. CDR3 size: 13 residues. V shed 6 bases and J 6 bases; nucleotides not matched to a gene: 6. Germline CDR1 reads MDHEN; CDR2 reads SYDVKM. This chain's CDR3 is CASRGTGESEAFF. CDR3 coding DNA: TGTGCCAGCAGGGGGACAGGAGAATCTGAAGCTTTCTTT. Full variable domain (rest looked up from reference TRBV28 and TRBJ1-1): DVKVTQSSRYLVKRTGEKVFLECVQDMDHENMFWYRQDPGLGLRLIYFSYDVKMKEKGDIPEGYSVSREKKERFSLILESASTNQTSMYLCASRGTGESEAFFGQGTRLTVV.

The J gene is TRBJ2-5, the V gene TRBV3-1 (or the pseudogene TRBV3-2); no clear D. From germline, CDR1 is LGHDT and CDR2 YNNKEL (reference sequence). Trimming left V 0 bases short and J 7 bases short, with 15 bases between. The CDR3 is made up of 15 amino acids. The CDR3 nucleotides read TGTGCCAGCAGCCAAGACCAGCAGCGTCTAGGGACCCAGTACTTC. This encodes CASSQDQQRLGTQYF.

The V call is TRBV24-1, the J call TRBJ2-1; the D gene is possibly TRBD1 (5 bases). Trimming left V 4 bases short and J 1 base short, with 10 bases between. Germline values: CDR1 KGHDR, CDR2 SFDVKD. The CDR3 loop spans 15 amino acids. In DNA, the CDR3 is TGTGCCACCAGTGACCGAACAGGATCCTACAATGAGCAGTTCTTC. Its translation is CATSDRTGSYNEQFF.

V gene TRBV5-1 combines with J gene TRBJ2-2; 10 positions agree with TRBD2. Germline V lookup: CDR1 SGHRS, CDR2 YFSETQ. The CDR3 has 16 residues. With 4 bases clipped from V and 6 bases from J, the junction kept 9 bases outside the gene matches. CDR3 region: CASSGLAGALPGELFF. In nucleotides, the CDR3 is TGCGCCAGCAGCGGTCTAGCGGGGGCCCTACCCGGGGAGCTGTTTTTT.

V usage is TRBV28 and J usage is TRBJ2-3; D uncertain. This CDR3 has 12 amino acids. In germline, CDR1 is MDHEN, CDR2 SYDVKM. V dropped 2 bases and J dropped 5 bases, with 5 bases sitting between them. The chain's CDR3 is CASSLQKDTQYF. The CDR3 DNA follows: TGTGCCAGCAGTTTACAGAAAGATACGCAGTATTTT.

This clone was picked up one time. The rearrangement joins TRBV9 to TRBJ1-6, with a weak D call TRBD1 (5 bases). The CDR3 sequence is 13 residues long. Trimming left V 2 bases short and J 10 bases short, with 10 bases between. Germline loops: CDR1 SGDLS, CDR2 YYNGEE. As DNA, the CDR3 is TGTGCCAGCAGCGTGACAGATAGGTCACCCCTCCACTTT. This translates into CASSVTDRSPLHF. Full variable domain (missing parts from reference TRBV9 and TRBJ1-6): DSGVTQTPKHLITATGQRVTLRCSPRSGDLSVYWYQQSLDQGLQFLIQYYNGEERAKGNILERFSAQQFPDLHSELNLSSLELGDSALYFCASSVTDRSPLHFGNGTRLTVT.

This chain connects TRBV27 to TRBJ1-4; no definite D call. The CDR3 has 15 residues. Germline CDR1 MNHEY, CDR2 SMNVEV (reference sequence). V was clipped by 2 bases and J by 7 bases, with 14 bases between them. In DNA form, the CDR3 reads TGTGCCAGCAGTTTACAGGCCCAGATGGGTGAAAAACTGTTTTTT. Translation: CASSLQAQMGEKLFF.

This clone came up a few times. The chain is built from TRBV4-1 and TRBJ2-7; TRBD1 aligns across 12 bases. The J segment lost 5 bases and the V segment lost 5 bases, leaving 7 bases of the junction unmatched. The V gene's germline CDR1 is MGHRA and CDR2 YSYEKL. This CDR3 contains 15 residues. This CDR3 reads CASSSPGQGAHEQYF. The CDR3 nucleotides are TGCGCCAGCAGCTCCCCGGGACAGGGGGCTCACGAGCAGTACTTC.